This TCR beta chain is drawn from a study of blood T cell repertoires in COVID-19. From germline, CDR1 is SGHAT and CDR2 FQNNGV. CDR3 length: 18 residues. The ends lost 2 bases at V and 2 bases at J; junction bases unmatched: 10. This table comes from immunoSEQ multiplex PCR, and its TCRdb copy is limited to in-frame clones, with some not included. Here the sample spans about 59,000 clones, 91% being singletons. The TCR comes from a human donor in a cohort sampled during active COVID-19. Source material: peripheral blood. The chain employs TRBV11-2 and TRBJ2-7; TRBD2 matches 12 bases. CDR3 in amino acids: CASSLLLGTSGRPYEQYF. For the CDR3, the DNA is TGTGCCAGCAGCTTACTGTTGGGAACTAGCGGGAGGCCCTACGAGCAGTACTTC.